The 3 T cell receptor beta chains reported below all come from one sample, sequenced in a study of blood T cell repertoires in COVID-19. Here immunoSEQ multiplex PCR was the method, and the copy in TCRdb shows in-frame clones only, minus some. The sample lists about 170,000 clones; about 80% were seen once. The sample consisted of peripheral blood. The receptors here all came from a man in his 70s with active or convalescent COVID-19.

V usage is TRBV6-2 or TRBV6-3 and J usage is TRBJ2-5; 9 bases map to TRBD1. Germline CDR1 is MNHEY and CDR2 is SVGEGT. There are 18 residues in the CDR3. V was pared by 0 bases and J by 5 bases, with 13 bases of the junction left unmatched. CDR3 region: CASSYSRSTGGWRETQYF. The CDR3 nucleotides are TGTGCCAGCAGTTACTCTAGATCAACAGGGGGCTGGCGGGAGACCCAGTACTTC.

The chain combines TRBV28 with TRBJ2-7; 10 bases align to TRBD1. The CDR3 has 15 residues. Germline loops: CDR1 MDHEN, CDR2 SYDVKM. V gave up 4 bases and J gave up 3 bases; unmatched junction bases: 6. Here the CDR3 reads CASSYSTGGNYEQYF. The CDR3, as DNA: TGTGCCAGCAGTTATTCGACAGGGGGCAACTACGAGCAGTACTTC. The variable domain in full, with the rest retrieved from reference TRBV28 and TRBJ2-7, is DVKVTQSSRYLVKRTGEKVFLECVQDMDHENMFWYRQDPGLGLRLIYFSYDVKMKEKGDIPEGYSVSREKKERFSLILESASTNQTSMYLCASSYSTGGNYEQYFGPGTRLTVT.

The V gene is TRBV9, the J gene TRBJ1-2; D remains unclear. Trimming took 4 bases from V and 7 from J, leaving 14 bases between them. The CDR3 runs to 13 residues. Germline CDR1 and CDR2: SGDLS and YYNGEE. This CDR3 reads CASSPPDLAGYTF. The CDR3 nucleotides are TGTGCCAGCAGCCCGCCGGACTTGGCTGGCTACACCTTC.